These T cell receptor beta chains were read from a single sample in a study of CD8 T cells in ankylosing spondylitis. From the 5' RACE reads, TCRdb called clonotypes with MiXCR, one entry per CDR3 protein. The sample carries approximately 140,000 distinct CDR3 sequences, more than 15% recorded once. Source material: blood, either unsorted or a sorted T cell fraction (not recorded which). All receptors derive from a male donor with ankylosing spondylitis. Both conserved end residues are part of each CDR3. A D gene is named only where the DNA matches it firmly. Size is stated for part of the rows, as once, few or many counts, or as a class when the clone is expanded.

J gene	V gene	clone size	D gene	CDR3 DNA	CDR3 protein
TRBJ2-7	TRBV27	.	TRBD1	TGTGCCAGCAGTTTATTGGGACAGGAGGCCGAGCAGTACTTC	CASSLLGQEAEQYF
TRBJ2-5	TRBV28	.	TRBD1	TGTGCCAGCAGCTTGACAGGGCCGCTTGGAGAGACCCAGTACTTC	CASSLTGPLGETQYF
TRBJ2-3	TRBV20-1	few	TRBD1	TGCAGTGCTACCGAAACCAGGACAGGGGTGACAGATACGCAGTATTTT	CSATETRTGVTDTQYF
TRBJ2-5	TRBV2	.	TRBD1	TGTGCCAGCAGTGAATATGCAGGGGGCGGGGAGACCCAGTACTTC	CASSEYAGGGETQYF
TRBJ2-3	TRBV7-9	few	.	TGTGCCAGCGGCGAGTGGGGCTCCGCAGATACGCAGTATTTT	CASGEWGSADTQYF
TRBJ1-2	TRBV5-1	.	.	TGCGCCAGCAGACAGGACAGCTATGGCTACACCTTC	CASRQDSYGYTF
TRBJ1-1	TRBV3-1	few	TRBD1	TGTGCCAGCAGCCCCCCGCGGACAGGGGAGACTGAAGCTTTCTTT	CASSPPRTGETEAFF
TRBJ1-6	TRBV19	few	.	TGTGCCAGTAGTATATTTCCCCAAACGGAGCACCAAAATTCACCCCTCCACTTT	CASSIFPQTEHQNSPLHF
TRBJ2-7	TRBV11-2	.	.	TGTGCCAGCAGCTTAGTAGGGGGTCTCTACGAGCAGTACTTC	CASSLVGGLYEQYF
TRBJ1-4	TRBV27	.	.	TGTGCCAGCAGCGGGGCAGGAAAACTGTTTTTT	CASSGAGKLFF
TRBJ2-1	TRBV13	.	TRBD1	TGTGCCACCACCCGGGACAGTTACAATGAGCAGTTCTTC	CATTRDSYNEQFF
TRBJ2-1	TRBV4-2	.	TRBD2	TGTGCCAGCAGCCAAGGGTCTAGCGGTTACAATGAGCAGTTCTTC	CASSQGSSGYNEQFF
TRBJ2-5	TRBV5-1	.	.	TGCGCCAGCAGCTTGACTAGCCGGGAGACCCAGTACTTC	CASSLTSRETQYF
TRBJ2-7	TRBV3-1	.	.	TGTGCCAGCAGCCAAATGAGCTCCTACGAGCAGTACTTC	CASSQMSSYEQYF
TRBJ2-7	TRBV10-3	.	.	TGTGCCATCAGTGATGGAGCGGGCTACCCCTACGAGCAGTACTTC	CAISDGAGYPYEQYF